These 30 T cell receptor beta chains originate from one sample sequenced in a study of T cells in Graves' hyperthyroidism and ophthalmopathy. The CDR3 regions of TCR beta were amplified from RNA transcripts. In the first-round RT-PCR of the TCR CDR3, the HTBI primer set was used. MiXCR was run by TCRdb on the multiplex PCR reads, yielding one entry per CDR3 protein. The table has around 350,000 distinct CDR3 sequences, 13% to 15% seen once. Sequenced input: blood. Receptors originate from a woman aged 60 to 75 with Graves' ophthalmopathy.

This clonotype was recorded a few times. This chain connects TRBV12-3 or TRBV12-4 to TRBJ2-2, with a possible D match to TRBD2 (6 bases). V was trimmed by 6 bases and J by 4 bases, leaving 12 bases between them. The CDR3 loop spans 14 amino acids. For the CDR3, the DNA is TGTGCCAGCAGCCGTAGCGGATCCACCGGGGAGCTGTTTTTT. Translating gives CASSRSGSTGELFF.

This clonotype was counted ten times or more. J is TRBJ2-3 and V is TRBV7-9, with D maybe TRBD2 (5 bases). CDR1 is SEHNR, CDR2 FQNEAQ, per germline (reference sequence). The V and J ends lost 5 bases and 5 bases respectively, with 17 bases between them. The CDR3 is 15 residues long. The CDR3 sequence: CASSEGLAVVDTQYF. The CDR3 region has the DNA TGTGCCAGCAGCGAAGGGCTAGCCGTGGTAGATACGCAGTATTTT.

This clonotype was seen at least ten times. This chain uses TRBV20-1 with TRBJ2-1; 13 positions match TRBD2. The CDR3 has 15 residues. Per germline, CDR1 DFQATT and CDR2 SNEGSKA (reference sequence). V dropped 6 bases and J dropped 10; count of bases not matched to a gene: 12. The CDR3 sequence is CSADGTSGTFSEQFF. CDR3 DNA: TGCAGTGCCGACGGGACTAGCGGGACCTTTTCCGAGCAGTTCTTC.

In its sample, this clonotype was seen many times. In DNA, the CDR3 is TGTGCCAGCTTAGACTCTGGGGCCAACGTCCTGACTTTC. As protein: CASLDSGANVLTF. The rearrangement joins TRBV28 to TRBJ2-6; no firm D call. V was shortened by 8 bases and J by 0 bases, with 5 bases between the two germline ends. Per the germline V gene, CDR1 is MDHEN and CDR2 is SYDVKM. This CDR3 spans 13 amino acids.

The table lists this clonotype with many counts. This chain connects TRBV11-2 to TRBJ1-3; D uncertain. Germline assignment: CDR1 SGHAT and CDR2 FQNNGV. This CDR3 is built from 15 residues. Trimming took off 4 bases at V and 0 bases at J, with 10 bases between the two ends. The CDR3: CASSWAESSGNTIYF. The CDR3 nucleotides read TGTGCCAGCAGCTGGGCAGAGAGCTCTGGAAACACCATATATTTT.

This clonotype was recorded many times. The J gene is TRBJ1-2, the V gene TRBV3-1, with a weak D call TRBD1 (6 bases). Trimming stripped 0 bases from V and 9 bases from J, with 14 bases between. Germline values: CDR1 LGHDT, CDR2 YNNKEL (reference sequence). The CDR3 runs 14 residues. The CDR3 is CASSQDGTRGRYTF. CDR3 bases: TGTGCCAGCAGCCAAGATGGGACCCGGGGGCGCTACACCTTC.

A remark on this clonotype: A much larger clone differs from this one at a single base, so this may be a read error. CDR3 in amino acids: CASSLVGSAQYF. For the CDR3, the DNA is TGTGCCAGCAGCTTAGTGGGGAGCGCGCAGTATTTT. The chain uses TRBV11-2 and TRBJ2-3; D may be TRBD2 (5 bases). The CDR3 covers 12 residues. Looked up from germline, CDR1 is SGHAT and CDR2 is FQNNGV. V was cut by 1 base and J by 10 bases, with 9 bases left in between.

This clonotype was counted a few times. V and J are TRBV9 and TRBJ1-2, with a possible D match to TRBD1 (5 bases). The CDR3 consists of 15 residues. Germline-derived CDR1 and CDR2 are SGDLS and YYNGEE. Trimming left V 0 bases short and J 4 bases short, with 13 bases between. CDR3 nucleotides: TGTGCCAGCAGCGTAGGAGGCGAGGGGAGCTATGGCTACACCTTC. Protein product: CASSVGGEGSYGYTF.

V gene TRBV6-1 combines with J gene TRBJ2-1, with TRBD2 identical over 13 bases. CDR1 and CDR2 from the germline V gene are MNHNS and SASEGT. Unmatched junction bases numbered 10, after V lost 6 bases and J lost 8 bases. This CDR3 region has 16 residues. The CDR3 sequence is CASSALLAGGLYEQFF. CDR3 bases: TGTGCCAGCAGCGCCTTACTAGCGGGAGGGTTGTATGAGCAGTTCTTC.

This clonotype was found a few times. This chain connects TRBV2 to TRBJ2-2; D might be TRBD1 or TRBD2, each matching 6 bases. Germline lookup yields CDR1 SNHLY and CDR2 FYNNEI. This CDR3 is built from 16 residues. The germline V and J ends were trimmed by 1 base and 6 bases, with 15 bases remaining between them. In DNA form, the CDR3 reads TGTGCCAGCAGTGAAGGAGCTTACCGGGGGCCCGGGGAGCTGTTTTTT. Translating it yields CASSEGAYRGPGELFF.

This clonotype showed up many times. The chain combines TRBV3-1 with TRBJ2-1; D is undetermined. Trimming shortened V by 3 bases and J by 9 bases, and 15 bases separated the two germline ends. This CDR3 has 14 residues. Germline loops: CDR1 LGHDT, CDR2 YNNKEL (reference sequence). The CDR3 DNA reads TGTGCCAGCAGCCAGCGACCGTTCTGGGGTGAGCAGTTCTTC. Translating gives CASSQRPFWGEQFF.

The sample holds many counts of this clonotype. V and J are TRBV7-9 and TRBJ2-1; 9 bases agree with TRBD1. The V and J ends lost 4 bases and 8 bases, in that order; junction bases with no gene match: 6. Germline V gene data show CDR1 as SEHNR and CDR2 as FQNEAQ (reference sequence). This CDR3 is built from 14 residues. CDR3 bases: TGTGCCAGCAGCTCGATCCGGGACAGGGATGAGCAGTTCTTC. Translation: CASSSIRDRDEQFF.

This chain joins TRBV19 and TRBJ2-5; D is unresolved. There are 13 residues in the CDR3. CDR1 and CDR2 (germline): LNHDA, SQIVND (reference sequence). With 5 bases removed from V and 5 bases from J, the gap between germline ends came to 12 bases. CDR3: CASSFRDGETQYF. CDR3 nucleotide sequence: TGTGCCAGTAGTTTTCGAGACGGGGAGACCCAGTACTTC.

This chain links TRBV5-1 with TRBJ1-3, with TRBD1 matching 9 bases. V gave up 3 bases and J gave up 5 bases; unmatched junction bases: 6. Germline loops: CDR1 SGHRS, CDR2 YFSETQ. The CDR3 is made up of 15 amino acids. This CDR3 reads CASSSGQGLRNTIYF. CDR3 bases: TGCGCCAGCAGCTCGGGACAGGGCTTGCGAAACACCATATATTTT.

V gene TRBV7-2 combines with J gene TRBJ2-3; possibly TRBD2 for D (5 bases). The CDR3 extends over 16 amino acids. Germline loops: CDR1 SGHTA, CDR2 FQGNSA. The germline V and J ends were trimmed by 1 base and 3 bases, with 14 bases remaining between them. The CDR3 reads CASSLESGSGTDTQYF. DNA of the CDR3: TGTGCCAGCAGCTTAGAAAGCGGCAGTGGGACAGATACGCAGTATTTT.

The chain uses TRBV5-5 and TRBJ1-1, with D possibly TRBD1 on 6 matching bases. Germline-derived CDR1 and CDR2 are SGHKS and YYEKEE (reference sequence). This CDR3 region has 16 residues. Trimming cost V 0 bases and J 0 bases, with 12 bases left between them. The CDR3 nucleotides read TGTGCCAGCAGCTTGGAGGCAGGGGAATTGAACACTGAAGCTTTCTTT. It encodes CASSLEAGELNTEAFF.

This clonotype has a count of ten or more. V and J are TRBV2 and TRBJ2-1, with 10 bases that match TRBD2. CDR3 length: 14 residues. With 7 bases clipped from V and 5 bases from J, the junction kept 5 bases outside the gene matches. Germline V gives CDR1 SNHLY, CDR2 FYNNEI. The CDR3 DNA reads TGTGCCAGCACCGAGCGGGAGGGGAACAATGAGCAGTTCTTC. Translation: CASTEREGNNEQFF.

The chain uses TRBV20-1 and TRBJ2-1, with 14 bases fitting TRBD2. Germline-derived CDR1 and CDR2 are DFQATT and SNEGSKA (reference sequence). There are 17 residues in the CDR3. The V gene end was trimmed by 2 bases and the J gene end by 3 bases; junction bases not matched to a gene: 6. CDR3 sequence: CSARMTSGREGYNEQFF. The CDR3 nucleotides read TGCAGTGCTAGAATGACTAGCGGGAGGGAAGGCTACAATGAGCAGTTCTTC.

In its sample, this clonotype was seen many times. The chain carries TRBV4-1 and TRBJ2-3; weak D call: TRBD1 (5 bases). The CDR3 loop spans 16 amino acids. The germline V gene encodes CDR1 MGHRA and CDR2 YSYEKL. V was pared by 2 bases and J by 4 bases, with 16 bases between. The CDR3 DNA is TGCGCCAGCAGCCAACCCCCTACAGGAATACCAGATACGCAGTATTTT. Protein sequence: CASSQPPTGIPDTQYF.

This clonotype was seen only a few times. The gene calls are TRBV15 and TRBJ2-3, with 7 bases that match TRBD2. V gave up 4 bases and J gave up 1 base; unmatched junction bases: 5. The CDR3 is 15 amino acids. CDR1 is LNHNV and CDR2 is YYDKDF in the germline V gene (reference sequence). CDR3 bases: TGTGCCACCAGCACCACGGCGGGAGGCACAGATACGCAGTATTTT. It specifies CATSTTAGGTDTQYF.

J is TRBJ2-1 and V is TRBV7-3, with 7 bases identical to TRBD2. Germline CDR1 is SGHTA and CDR2 is FQGTGA. The CDR3 runs 15 residues. Germline trimming cut 0 bases from V and 9 bases from J; bases unmatched to any gene: 8. The CDR3 is CASSLTLAGAGEQFF. The CDR3 coding sequence is TGTGCCAGCAGCTTAACCCTTGCGGGAGCTGGTGAGCAGTTCTTC.

This clonotype was counted between two and nine times. The chain couples TRBV20-1 to TRBJ1-3; the D is unclear. Germline lookup yields CDR1 DFQATT and CDR2 SNEGSKA (reference sequence). This CDR3 has 11 amino acids. V lost 3 bases and J lost 7, with 7 bases in between. CDR3: CSASFGNTIYF. The CDR3 DNA reads TGCAGTGCTAGTTTCGGGAACACCATATATTTT.

V gene TRBV7-9 combines with J gene TRBJ2-3; 8 nucleotides align to TRBD1. The CDR3 length is 14 residues. Germline V CDR1 and CDR2: SEHNR, FQNEAQ (reference sequence). Losses at the gene ends were 3 bases for V and 4 bases for J; bases not matched to a gene: 3. The CDR3 nucleotides read TGTGCCAGCAGCTTGACAGGGGCTGCAGATACGCAGTATTTT. It codes for CASSLTGAADTQYF.

There are many counts of this clonotype. The V call is TRBV11-2, the J call TRBJ2-5, with D tentatively TRBD1 (5 bases). V shed 5 bases and J shed 7 bases, with 11 bases lying between them. CDR3 size: 12 residues. Germline assignment: CDR1 SGHAT and CDR2 FQNNGV. The CDR3 loop is CASSPRGATQYF. CDR3 nucleotides: TGTGCCAGCAGCCCCCGTGGGGCGACCCAGTACTTC.

The chain has TRBV7-9 and TRBJ2-7; D may be TRBD1 (6 bases). CDR1 and CDR2 from the germline V gene are SEHNR and FQNEAQ (reference sequence). The CDR3 runs 14 residues. The V and J ends lost 5 bases and 6 bases respectively, with 17 bases between them. Here the CDR3 DNA reads TGTGCCAGCAGCGTCCTTCAGGGGACCAGCGAGCAGTACTTC. It codes for CASSVLQGTSEQYF.

The chain combines TRBV20-1 with TRBJ2-3, with 15 bases that match TRBD2. Germline CDR1 and CDR2: DFQATT and SNEGSKA (reference sequence). CDR3 length: 19 residues. V lost 6 bases to trimming and J lost 2 bases; unmatched junction nucleotides: 15. The CDR3 nucleotides read TGCAGTGCGATGGACAGGGGGAGGACTAGCGGGAGGGCCACAGATACGCAGTATTTT. Translating it yields CSAMDRGRTSGRATDTQYF.

This clonotype was observed a few times. The chain carries TRBV7-2 and TRBJ2-5; D gene unclear. Between the trimmed V and J ends, which lost 5 bases and 5 bases, there was a span of 15 bases. The CDR3 is made up of 14 amino acids. Germline V gene data show CDR1 as SGHTA and CDR2 as FQGNSA. DNA for the CDR3: TGTGCCAGCAGCCCCCGCGAAGCGTCGGAGACCCAGTACTTC. Protein product: CASSPREASETQYF.

This chain links TRBV9 with TRBJ1-4; D is undetermined. V lost 4 bases to trimming and J lost 10 bases, with 11 bases between them. This CDR3 is 12 amino acids long. Looked up from germline, CDR1 is SGDLS and CDR2 is YYNGEE. CDR3 sequence reads: CASSQDGGKLFF. CDR3 DNA: TGTGCCAGCAGCCAAGATGGCGGAAAACTGTTTTTT.

The J gene is TRBJ1-4, the V gene TRBV18; D possibly corresponds to TRBD1 (5 bases). The germline V and J ends were trimmed by 0 bases and 5 bases, with 13 bases remaining between them. Germline loops: CDR1 KGHSH, CDR2 LQKENI. The CDR3 totals 16 residues. The CDR3 DNA is TGTGCCAGCTCACCACCGGGGGACCCCGGGAATGAAAAACTGTTTTTT. This codes for CASSPPGDPGNEKLFF.

The table lists this clonotype with a few counts. The chain has TRBV28 and TRBJ1-2, with D unclear. The CDR3 sequence is 14 residues long. Trimming removed 9 bases from V and 1 base from J, with 15 bases in between. Germline assignment: CDR1 MDHEN and CDR2 SYDVKM. The CDR3 reads CASQTPSINYGYTF. CDR3 DNA sequence: TGTGCCAGTCAGACCCCCTCAATTAACTATGGCTACACCTTC.